The clone carrying this TCR beta chain was seen more than once but under ten times. Trimming took 6 bases from V and 0 from J, leaving 9 bases between them. This CDR3 has 13 residues. Germline values: CDR1 SQVTM, CDR2 ANQGSEA. This specimen belongs to a study of early T cells in non-severe SARS-CoV-2 infection. TCRdb re-analysed the 5' RACE reads in MiXCR, keeping a single row per CDR3 protein. The table records more than 95,000 distinct CDR3 sequences, roughly 9.6% of them present only once. The TCR comes from an adult who was a healthcare worker with PCR-confirmed SARS-CoV-2 infection or an uninfected control (not recorded which). This sequence joins TRBV29-1 and TRBJ1-3, with D perhaps matching TRBD1 (6 bases). The starting material was whole blood, obtained at baseline. The CDR3 coding sequence is TGCAGCGTCATACAGGGCTCTGGAAACACCATATATTTT. It translates to CSVIQGSGNTIYF.